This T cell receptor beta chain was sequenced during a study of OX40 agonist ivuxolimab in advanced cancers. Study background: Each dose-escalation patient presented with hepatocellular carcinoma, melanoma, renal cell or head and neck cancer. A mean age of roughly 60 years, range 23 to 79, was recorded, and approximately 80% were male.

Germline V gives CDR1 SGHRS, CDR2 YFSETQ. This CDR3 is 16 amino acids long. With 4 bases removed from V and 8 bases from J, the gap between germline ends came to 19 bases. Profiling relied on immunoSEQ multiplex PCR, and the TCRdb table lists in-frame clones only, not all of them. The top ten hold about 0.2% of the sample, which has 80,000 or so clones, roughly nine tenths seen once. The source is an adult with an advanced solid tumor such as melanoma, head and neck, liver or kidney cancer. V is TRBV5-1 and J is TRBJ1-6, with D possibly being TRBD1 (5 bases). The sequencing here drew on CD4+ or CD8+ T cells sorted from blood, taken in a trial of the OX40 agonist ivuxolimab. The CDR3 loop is CASSLLSGALDSPLHF. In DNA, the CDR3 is TGCGCCAGCAGCCTCCTTAGCGGGGCCCTGGATTCACCCCTCCACTTT.